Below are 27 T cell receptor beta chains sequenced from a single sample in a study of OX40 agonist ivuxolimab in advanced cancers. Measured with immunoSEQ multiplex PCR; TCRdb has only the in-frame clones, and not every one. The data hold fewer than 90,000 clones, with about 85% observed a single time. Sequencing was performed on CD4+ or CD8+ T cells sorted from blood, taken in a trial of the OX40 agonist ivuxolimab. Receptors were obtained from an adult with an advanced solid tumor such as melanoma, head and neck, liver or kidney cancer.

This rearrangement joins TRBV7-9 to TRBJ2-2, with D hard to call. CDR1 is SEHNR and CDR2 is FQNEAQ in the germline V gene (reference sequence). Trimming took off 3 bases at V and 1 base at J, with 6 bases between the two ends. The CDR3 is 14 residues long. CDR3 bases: TGTGCCAGCAGCTTTAACTTGAACACCGGGGAGCTGTTTTTT. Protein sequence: CASSFNLNTGELFF.

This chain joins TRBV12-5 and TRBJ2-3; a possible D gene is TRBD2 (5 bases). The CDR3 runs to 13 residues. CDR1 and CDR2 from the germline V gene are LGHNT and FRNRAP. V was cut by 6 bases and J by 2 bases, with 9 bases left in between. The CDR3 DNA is TGTGCTAGTGGGACCGGGAACACAGATACGCAGTATTTT. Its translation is CASGTGNTDTQYF. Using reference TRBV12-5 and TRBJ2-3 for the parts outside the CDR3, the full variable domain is DARVTQTPRHKVTEMGQEVTMRCQPILGHNTVFWYRQTMMQGLELLAYFRNRAPLDDSGMPKDRFSAEMPDATLATLKIQPSEPRDSAVYFCASGTGNTDTQYFGPGTRLTVL.

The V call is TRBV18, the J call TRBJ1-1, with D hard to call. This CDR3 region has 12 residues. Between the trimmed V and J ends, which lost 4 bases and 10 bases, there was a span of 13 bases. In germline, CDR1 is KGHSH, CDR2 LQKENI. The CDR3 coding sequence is TGTGCCAGCTCACGAGGCGAGGGAGCAGCTTTCTTT. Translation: CASSRGEGAAFF. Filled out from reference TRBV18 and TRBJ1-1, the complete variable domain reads NAGVMQNPRHLVRRRGQEARLRCSPMKGHSHVYWYRQLPEEGLKFMVYLQKENIIDESGMPKERFSAEFPKEGPSILRIQQVVRGDSAAYFCASSRGEGAAFFGQGTRLTVV.

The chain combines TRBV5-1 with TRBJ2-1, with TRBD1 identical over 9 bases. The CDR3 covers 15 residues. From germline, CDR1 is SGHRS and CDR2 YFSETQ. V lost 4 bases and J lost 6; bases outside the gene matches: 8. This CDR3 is CASSPGQGSVNEQFF. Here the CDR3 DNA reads TGCGCCAGCAGCCCGGGACAGGGTTCGGTCAATGAGCAGTTCTTC.

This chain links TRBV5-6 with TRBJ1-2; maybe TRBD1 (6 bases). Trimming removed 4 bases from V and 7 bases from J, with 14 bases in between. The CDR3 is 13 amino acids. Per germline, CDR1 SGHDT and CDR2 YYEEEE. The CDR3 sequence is CASSLRGSAGYTF. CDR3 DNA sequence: TGTGCCAGCAGCCTGAGGGGGTCAGCTGGCTACACCTTC. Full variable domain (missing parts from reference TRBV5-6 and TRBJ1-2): DAGVTQSPTHLIKTRGQQVTLRCSPKSGHDTVSWYQQALGQGPQFIFQYYEEEERQRGNFPDRFSGHQFPNYSSELNVNALLLGDSALYLCASSLRGSAGYTFGSGTRLTVV.

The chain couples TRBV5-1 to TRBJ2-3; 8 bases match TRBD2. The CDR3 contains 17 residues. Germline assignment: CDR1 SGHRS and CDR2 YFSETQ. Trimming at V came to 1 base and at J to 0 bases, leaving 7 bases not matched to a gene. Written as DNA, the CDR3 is TGCGCCAGCAGCTTGATGTTAGCGGGAACAAGCACAGATACGCAGTATTTT. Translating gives CASSLMLAGTSTDTQYF.

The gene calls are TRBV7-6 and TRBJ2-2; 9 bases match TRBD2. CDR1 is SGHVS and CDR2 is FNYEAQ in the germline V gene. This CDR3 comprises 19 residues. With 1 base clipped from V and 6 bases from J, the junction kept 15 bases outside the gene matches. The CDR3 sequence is CASSLGHGIGAGGPGELFF. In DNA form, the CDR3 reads TGTGCCAGCAGCTTAGGGCACGGTATTGGAGCGGGGGGCCCCGGGGAGCTGTTTTTT.

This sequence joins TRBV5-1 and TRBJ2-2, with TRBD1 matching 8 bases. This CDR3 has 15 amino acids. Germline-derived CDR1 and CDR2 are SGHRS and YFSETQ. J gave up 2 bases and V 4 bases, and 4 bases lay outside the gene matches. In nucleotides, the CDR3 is TGCGCCAGCAGCGCCGGGACAGGAAACACCGGGGAGCTGTTTTTT. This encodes CASSAGTGNTGELFF.

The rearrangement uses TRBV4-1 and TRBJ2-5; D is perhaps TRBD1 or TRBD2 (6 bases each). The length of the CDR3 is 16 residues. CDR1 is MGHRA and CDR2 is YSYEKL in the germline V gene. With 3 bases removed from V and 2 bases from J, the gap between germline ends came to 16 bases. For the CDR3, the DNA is TGCGCCAGCAGCCACGTCGTAGGGGGGCCTCAAGAGACCCAGTACTTC. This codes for CASSHVVGGPQETQYF.

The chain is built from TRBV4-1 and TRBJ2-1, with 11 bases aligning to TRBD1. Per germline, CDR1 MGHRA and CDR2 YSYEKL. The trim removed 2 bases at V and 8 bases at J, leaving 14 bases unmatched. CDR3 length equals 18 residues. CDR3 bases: TGCGCCAGCAGCCAAATTCGGGGGCGCGGACAGGGGGCTGATGAGCAGTTCTTC. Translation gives CASSQIRGRGQGADEQFF.

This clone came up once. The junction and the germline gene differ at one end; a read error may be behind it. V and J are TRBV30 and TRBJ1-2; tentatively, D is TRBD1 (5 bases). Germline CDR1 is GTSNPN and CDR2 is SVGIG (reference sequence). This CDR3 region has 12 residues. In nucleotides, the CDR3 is TGTGCCTGGAGTGTACGTGACGGGACGCTTAACTTC. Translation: CAWSVRDGTLNF.

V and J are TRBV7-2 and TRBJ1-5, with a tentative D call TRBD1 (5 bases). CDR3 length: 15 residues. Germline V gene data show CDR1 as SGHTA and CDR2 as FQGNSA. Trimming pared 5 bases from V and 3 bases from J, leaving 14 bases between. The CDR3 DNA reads TGTGCCAGCAGCGTAAACCGGGGCATCAATCAGCCCCAGCATTTT. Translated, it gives CASSVNRGINQPQHF.

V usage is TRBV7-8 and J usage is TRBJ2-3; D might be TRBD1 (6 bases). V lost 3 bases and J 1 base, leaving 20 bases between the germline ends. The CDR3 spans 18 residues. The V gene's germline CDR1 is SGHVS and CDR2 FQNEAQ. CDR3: CASSFYQRTAGRTDTQYF. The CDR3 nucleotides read TGTGCCAGCAGCTTCTATCAAAGGACAGCCGGCCGCACAGATACGCAGTATTTT.

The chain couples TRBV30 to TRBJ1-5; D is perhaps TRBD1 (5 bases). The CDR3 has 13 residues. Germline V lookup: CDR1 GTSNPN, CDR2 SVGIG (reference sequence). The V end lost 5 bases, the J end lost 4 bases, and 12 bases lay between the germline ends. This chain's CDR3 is CAWGQRGNQPQHF. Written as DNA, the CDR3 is TGTGCCTGGGGTCAACGGGGGAATCAGCCCCAGCATTTT.

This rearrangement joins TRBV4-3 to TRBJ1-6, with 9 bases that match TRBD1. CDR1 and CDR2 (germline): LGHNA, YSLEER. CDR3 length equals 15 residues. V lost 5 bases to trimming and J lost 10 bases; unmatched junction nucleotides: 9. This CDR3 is CASSSQGQGISPLHF. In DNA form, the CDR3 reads TGCGCCAGCAGCTCCCAGGGACAGGGCATCTCACCCCTCCACTTT.

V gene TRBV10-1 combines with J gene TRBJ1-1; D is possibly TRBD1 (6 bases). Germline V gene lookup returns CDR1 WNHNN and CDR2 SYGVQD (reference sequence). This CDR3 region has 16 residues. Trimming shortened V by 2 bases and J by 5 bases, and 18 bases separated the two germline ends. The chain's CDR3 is CASSEGFRGGGTEAFF. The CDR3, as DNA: TGCGCCAGCAGTGAGGGTTTCAGGGGTGGGGGGACTGAAGCTTTCTTT.

CDR3 amino acids: CASSELGAPGQYF. The CDR3 DNA reads as TGTGCCAGCAGTGAACTCGGTGCCCCAGGGCAGTACTTC. The chain uses TRBV6-1 and TRBJ2-7; D uncertain. The V end lost 2 bases, the J end lost 9 bases, and 14 bases lay between the germline ends. CDR3 length: 13 residues. Per the germline V gene, CDR1 is MNHNS and CDR2 is SASEGT.

This chain's CDR3 is CASSQGQGRQETQYF. The CDR3 DNA sequence: TGCGCCAGCAGCCAAGGTCAGGGGCGGCAGGAGACCCAGTACTTC. The V call is TRBV4-1, the J call TRBJ2-5, with a weak D call TRBD1 (6 bases). The germline V gene has CDR1 MGHRA and CDR2 YSYEKL. The CDR3 has 15 amino acids. With 1 base removed from V and 5 bases from J, the gap between germline ends came to 14 bases.

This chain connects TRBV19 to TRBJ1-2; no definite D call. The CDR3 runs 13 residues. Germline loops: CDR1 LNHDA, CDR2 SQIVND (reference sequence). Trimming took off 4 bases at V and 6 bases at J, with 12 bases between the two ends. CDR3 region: CASSTLTEDGYTF. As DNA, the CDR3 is TGTGCCAGTAGTACCCTCACTGAAGATGGCTACACCTTC.

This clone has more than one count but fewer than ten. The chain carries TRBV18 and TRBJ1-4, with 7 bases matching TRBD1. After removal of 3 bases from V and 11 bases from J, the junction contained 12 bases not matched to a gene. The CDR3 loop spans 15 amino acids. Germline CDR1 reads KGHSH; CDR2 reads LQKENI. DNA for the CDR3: TGTGCCAGCTCACCTGGTTGGGACAGCCGTGGGAAACTGTTTTTT. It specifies CASSPGWDSRGKLFF.

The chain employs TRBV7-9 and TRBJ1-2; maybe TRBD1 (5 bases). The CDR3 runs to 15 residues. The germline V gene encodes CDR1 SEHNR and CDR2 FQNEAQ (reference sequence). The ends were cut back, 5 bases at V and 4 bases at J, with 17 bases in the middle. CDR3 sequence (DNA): TGTGCCAGCAGCCTACAGGTCCCGCCTGCCTATGGCTACACCTTC. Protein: CASSLQVPPAYGYTF.

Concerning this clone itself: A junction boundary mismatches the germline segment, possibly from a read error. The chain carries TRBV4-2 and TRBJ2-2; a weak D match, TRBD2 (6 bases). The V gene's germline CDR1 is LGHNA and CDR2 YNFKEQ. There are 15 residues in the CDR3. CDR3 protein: CASSGGVANTGELFF. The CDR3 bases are TGTGCCAGCAGCGGAGGGGTGGCGAACACCGGGGAGCTGTTCTTT.

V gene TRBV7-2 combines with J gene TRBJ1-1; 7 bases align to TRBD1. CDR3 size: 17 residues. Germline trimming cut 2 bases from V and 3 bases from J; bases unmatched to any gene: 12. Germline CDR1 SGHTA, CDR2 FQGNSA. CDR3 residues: CASSLRGQLKKDTEAFF. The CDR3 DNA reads TGTGCCAGCAGCTTAAGGGGACAGCTAAAGAAGGACACTGAAGCTTTCTTT. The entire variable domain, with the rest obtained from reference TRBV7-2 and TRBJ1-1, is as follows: GAGVSQSPSNKVTEKGKDVELRCDPISGHTALYWYRQSLGQGLEFLIYFQGNSAPDKSGLPSDRFSAERTGGSVSTLTIQRTQQEDSAVYLCASSLRGQLKKDTEAFFGQGTRLTVV.

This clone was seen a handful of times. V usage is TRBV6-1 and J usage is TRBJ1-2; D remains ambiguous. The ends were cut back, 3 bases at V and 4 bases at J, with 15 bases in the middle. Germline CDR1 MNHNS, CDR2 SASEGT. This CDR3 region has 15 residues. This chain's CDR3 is CASSEGVSGFYGYTF. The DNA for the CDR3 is TGTGCCAGCAGTGAGGGAGTGTCGGGGTTCTATGGCTACACCTTC.

CDR3 bases: TGTGCCAGCAGCTATCGGGGAGGGGATCAAGAGACCCAGTACTTC. Protein: CASSYRGGDQETQYF. V gene TRBV7-2 combines with J gene TRBJ2-5, with 7 bases that match TRBD2. CDR1 SGHTA and CDR2 FQGNSA come from the germline V gene. This CDR3 region has 15 residues. V trimming: 4 bases; J trimming: 2 bases; junction bases outside the gene matches: 7.

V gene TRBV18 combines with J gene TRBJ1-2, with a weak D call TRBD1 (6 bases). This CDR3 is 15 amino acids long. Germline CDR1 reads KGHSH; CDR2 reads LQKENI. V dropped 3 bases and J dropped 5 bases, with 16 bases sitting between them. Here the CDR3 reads CASSPKERGSYGYTF. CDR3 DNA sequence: TGTGCCAGCTCACCTAAGGAGAGGGGGAGTTATGGCTACACCTTC.

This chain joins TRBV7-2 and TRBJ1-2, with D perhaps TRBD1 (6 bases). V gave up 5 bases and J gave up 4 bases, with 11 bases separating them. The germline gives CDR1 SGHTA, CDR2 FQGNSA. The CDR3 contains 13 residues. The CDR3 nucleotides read TGTGCCAGCAGCGCTACAGGGAGCTATGGCTACACCTTC. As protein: CASSATGSYGYTF.